One and the same sample provided the 27 T cell receptor beta chains below, sequenced in a study of control samples from healthy donors and cancer patients. Produced via immunoSEQ multiplex PCR; TCRdb's table is partial and in-frame only. Of fewer than 120,000 clones listed, around nine tenths are singletons. Sequencing input: PBMCs. All receptors come from a woman in her sixties or seventies with lung cancer.

This rearrangement joins TRBV3-1 (or the pseudogene TRBV3-2) to TRBJ1-1, with 8 bases matching TRBD1. The CDR3 runs to 14 residues. Unmatched junction bases numbered 5, after V lost 4 bases and J lost 4 bases. From germline, CDR1 is LGHDT and CDR2 YNNKEL (reference sequence). The CDR3 DNA reads as TGTGCCAGCAGCCCAGGACAGGGCTCCACTGAAGCTTTCTTT. Its protein is CASSPGQGSTEAFF.

This clone was recorded once. The chain has TRBV18 and TRBJ1-4, with D possibly being TRBD1 (6 bases). Germline assignment: CDR1 KGHSH and CDR2 LQKENI. The CDR3 runs 13 residues. V was clipped by 6 bases and J by 8 bases, with 13 bases between them. The CDR3 nucleotides are TGTGCCAGCTCCAACAGGGTCCAAGAAAAACTGTTTTTT. This translates into CASSNRVQEKLFF.

The rearrangement links TRBV28 to TRBJ2-6, with D unclear. V lost 9 bases to trimming and J lost 1 base, with 13 bases between them. CDR1 is MDHEN and CDR2 is SYDVKM in the germline V gene. CDR3 length: 15 amino acids. The CDR3: CARAPRKSGANVLTF. The CDR3 bases are TGTGCCAGGGCACCAAGGAAATCTGGGGCCAACGTCCTGACTTTC.

This clone was detected only once. V and J are TRBV9 and TRBJ1-1; TRBD1 is a possible D gene (6 bases). From germline, CDR1 is SGDLS and CDR2 YYNGEE. This CDR3 is 15 amino acids long. V lost 0 bases and J lost 5, with 14 bases in between. CDR3 sequence reads: CASSVGGGAQTEAFF. The CDR3 coding sequence is TGTGCCAGCAGCGTAGGTGGGGGGGCGCAGACTGAAGCTTTCTTT.

The rearrangement joins TRBV3-1 (or the pseudogene TRBV3-2) to TRBJ2-1, with 12 bases identical to TRBD2. With 0 bases clipped from V and 10 bases from J, the junction kept 10 bases outside the gene matches. The CDR3 length is 17 residues. Germline CDR1 is LGHDT and CDR2 is YNNKEL (reference sequence). CDR3: CASSQDPTSGSFHEQFF. CDR3 DNA sequence: TGTGCCAGCAGCCAAGATCCGACTAGCGGGAGTTTTCACGAGCAGTTCTTC.

The gene calls are TRBV20-1 and TRBJ1-2; the match to TRBD1 covers 9 bases. The CDR3 runs 15 residues. V was pared by 5 bases and J by 4 bases, with 11 bases of the junction left unmatched. The germline V gene has CDR1 DFQATT and CDR2 SNEGSKA (reference sequence). CDR3 sequence reads: CSAGGGTGLPYGYTF. CDR3 nucleotide sequence: TGCAGTGCTGGTGGAGGGACAGGGCTTCCCTATGGCTACACCTTC.

This clone was counted a single time. The chain employs TRBV3-1 (or the pseudogene TRBV3-2) and TRBJ2-2; 11 nucleotides align to TRBD1. The junction had 2 bases not matched to a gene; V was cut back by 4 bases and J by 4 bases. This CDR3 region has 15 residues. Germline lookup yields CDR1 LGHDT and CDR2 YNNKEL (reference sequence). The CDR3 loop reads CASSRDRGFTGELFF. CDR3 DNA: TGTGCCAGCAGCCGGGACAGGGGGTTCACCGGGGAGCTGTTTTTT.

The V call is TRBV11-2, the J call TRBJ1-1, with a weak D call TRBD1 (6 bases). V was pared by 5 bases and J by 3 bases, with 10 bases between. This CDR3 is 13 amino acids long. Looked up from germline, CDR1 is SGHAT and CDR2 is FQNNGV. The CDR3 loop is CASSIQGDTEAFF. DNA of the CDR3: TGTGCCAGCAGCATACAGGGAGACACTGAAGCTTTCTTT.

The rearrangement links TRBV18 to TRBJ2-1; TRBD1 matches 11 bases. V trimming: 3 bases; J trimming: 0 bases; junction bases outside the gene matches: 22. The CDR3 has 23 residues. The germline gives CDR1 KGHSH, CDR2 LQKENI. The CDR3 loop reads CASSPRDRGSLNYIPNSYNEQFF. The CDR3 DNA follows: TGTGCCAGCTCACCGAGGGACAGGGGGAGTCTCAACTACATTCCAAACTCCTACAATGAGCAGTTCTTC.

This rearrangement joins TRBV3-1 (or the pseudogene TRBV3-2) to TRBJ1-2, with unresolved D. Between the trimmed V and J ends, which lost 4 bases and 0 bases, there was a span of 18 bases. This CDR3 has 17 amino acids. Germline V gene sequence: CDR1 LGHDT, CDR2 YNNKEL (reference sequence). The DNA for the CDR3 is TGTGCCAGCAGCCCCCCTCGGACCAGGCCCTCTAACTATGGCTACACCTTC. This encodes CASSPPRTRPSNYGYTF.

The genes are TRBV7-2 and TRBJ2-2; D gene unclear. V was clipped by 3 bases and J by 1 base, with 9 bases between them. The CDR3 is made up of 15 amino acids. Germline assignment: CDR1 SGHTA and CDR2 FQGNSA. The CDR3 sequence: CASSLSKKNTGELFF. CDR3 sequence (DNA): TGTGCCAGCAGCTTGAGCAAAAAGAACACCGGGGAGCTGTTTTTT.

The gene calls are TRBV7-9 and TRBJ1-4; tentatively, D is TRBD1 (5 bases). Between the trimmed V and J ends, which lost 1 base and 5 bases, there was a span of 5 bases. There are 13 residues in the CDR3. Germline V gene data show CDR1 as SEHNR and CDR2 as FQNEAQ (reference sequence). The CDR3 sequence: CASSLEGNEKLFF. CDR3 bases: TGTGCCAGCAGCTTAGAGGGGAATGAAAAACTGTTTTTT.

The chain combines TRBV5-1 with TRBJ1-3, with a possible D match to TRBD1 (5 bases). Trimming cost V 7 bases and J 0 bases, with 11 bases left between them. The CDR3 runs 14 residues. CDR1 is SGHRS and CDR2 is YFSETQ in the germline V gene. CDR3 sequence: CASRDRLSGNTIYF. CDR3 nucleotides: TGCGCCAGCCGGGACCGACTCTCTGGAAACACCATATATTTT.

The chain couples TRBV30 to TRBJ2-7; 8 positions agree with TRBD2. The germline V gene has CDR1 GTSNPN and CDR2 SVGIG (reference sequence). The CDR3 is made up of 12 amino acids. Unmatched junction bases numbered 9, after V lost 2 bases and J lost 12 bases. The CDR3 DNA follows: TGTGCCTGGAGTCTTTCCGGGACTAGTCTGTACTTC. It is translated as CAWSLSGTSLYF.

V is TRBV18 and J is TRBJ2-3; 7 positions match TRBD2. Germline V lookup: CDR1 KGHSH, CDR2 LQKENI. V was pared by 4 bases and J by 4 bases, with 5 bases of the junction left unmatched. This CDR3 has 14 residues. This chain's CDR3 is CASSRRELADTQYF. Here the CDR3 DNA reads TGTGCCAGCTCACGGCGGGAGCTCGCAGATACGCAGTATTTT. Using reference TRBV18 and TRBJ2-3 for the parts outside the CDR3, the full variable domain is NAGVMQNPRHLVRRRGQEARLRCSPMKGHSHVYWYRQLPEEGLKFMVYLQKENIIDESGMPKERFSAEFPKEGPSILRIQQVVRGDSAAYFCASSRRELADTQYFGPGTRLTVL.

The rearrangement links TRBV3-1 (or the pseudogene TRBV3-2) to TRBJ2-1, with unresolved D. The CDR3 runs to 12 residues. Germline V CDR1 and CDR2: LGHDT, YNNKEL (reference sequence). Trimming cost V 0 bases and J 4 bases, with 1 base left between them. CDR3 region: CASSQEYNEQFF. Here the CDR3 DNA reads TGTGCCAGCAGCCAAGAATACAATGAGCAGTTCTTC.

The chain uses TRBV28 and TRBJ1-1; perhaps TRBD1 as D (6 bases). Trimming left V 5 bases short and J 1 base short, with 14 bases between. CDR3 size: 15 residues. Germline CDR1 reads MDHEN; CDR2 reads SYDVKM. CDR3 coding DNA: TGTGCCAGCAGTCAGACCGGGACAACGAACACTGAAGCTTTCTTT. It translates to CASSQTGTTNTEAFF. Full variable domain (missing parts from reference TRBV28 and TRBJ1-1): DVKVTQSSRYLVKRTGEKVFLECVQDMDHENMFWYRQDPGLGLRLIYFSYDVKMKEKGDIPEGYSVSREKKERFSLILESASTNQTSMYLCASSQTGTTNTEAFFGQGTRLTVV.

The V and J genes are TRBV19 and TRBJ1-1; TRBD1 is a possible D gene (5 bases). Germline values: CDR1 LNHDA, CDR2 SQIVND (reference sequence). Trimming took off 4 bases at V and 1 base at J, with 10 bases between the two ends. The length of the CDR3 is 14 residues. The CDR3 spells CASSTGLQNTEAFF. Here the CDR3 DNA reads TGTGCCAGTAGTACGGGACTCCAGAACACTGAAGCTTTCTTT.

The chain is built from TRBV9 and TRBJ2-3; D is perhaps TRBD1 (6 bases). The CDR3 is made up of 15 amino acids. V was pared by 4 bases and J by 5 bases, with 17 bases between. The germline V gene encodes CDR1 SGDLS and CDR2 YYNGEE. CDR3 region: CASSRVGASVDTQYF. CDR3 bases: TGTGCCAGCAGCCGGGTGGGGGCCTCCGTAGATACGCAGTATTTT.

This chain connects TRBV15 to TRBJ1-2, with D hard to call. Per the germline V gene, CDR1 is LNHNV and CDR2 is YYDKDF (reference sequence). The germline V and J ends were trimmed by 8 bases and 2 bases, with 9 bases remaining between them. CDR3 length: 12 residues. The CDR3 DNA reads as TGTGCCACCGGTGACACGAACTATGGCTACACCTTC. It translates to CATGDTNYGYTF.

This chain connects TRBV3-1 (or the pseudogene TRBV3-2) to TRBJ2-2, with TRBD2 matching 9 bases. Germline CDR1 LGHDT, CDR2 YNNKEL (reference sequence). CDR3 length: 17 residues. V gave up 1 base and J gave up 7 bases; unmatched junction bases: 10. DNA for the CDR3: TGTGCCAGCAGCCAAGTTAGATTAGCGGGAGAAGGCGGGGAGCTGTTTTTT. It yields the protein CASSQVRLAGEGGELFF.

The V call is TRBV7-9, the J call TRBJ1-5, with D tentatively TRBD1 (6 bases). V dropped 7 bases and J dropped 0 bases, with 7 bases sitting between them. CDR3 length: 13 residues. Germline V gene lookup returns CDR1 SEHNR and CDR2 FQNEAQ (reference sequence). CDR3 protein: CASTRGSNQPQHF. In nucleotides, the CDR3 is TGTGCCAGCACCAGGGGTAGCAATCAGCCCCAGCATTTT. Looking up the rest from reference TRBV7-9 and TRBJ1-5 gives the full variable domain: DTGVSQNPRHKITKRGQNVTFRCDPISEHNRLYWYRQTLGQGPEFLTYFQNEAQLEKSRLLSDRFSAERPKGSFSTLEIQRTEQGDSAMYLCASTRGSNQPQHFGDGTRLSIL.

This clone was seen once. J is TRBJ1-2 and V is TRBV6-5, with D possibly being TRBD1 (6 bases). Trimming shortened V by 2 bases and J by 8 bases, and 12 bases separated the two germline ends. CDR3 length: 13 residues. Per germline, CDR1 MNHEY and CDR2 SVGAGI. The CDR3: CASSYLQGGGYTF. The CDR3 DNA is TGTGCCAGCAGTTACCTACAGGGCGGAGGCTACACCTTC.

The chain employs TRBV5-6 and TRBJ2-2, with no clear D. There are 17 residues in the CDR3. With 3 bases removed from V and 2 bases from J, the gap between germline ends came to 17 bases. Germline CDR1 reads SGHDT; CDR2 reads YYEEEE. CDR3 in amino acids: CASSSLLTAPNTGELFF. The CDR3 DNA sequence: TGTGCCAGCAGCTCCCTCCTAACTGCCCCCAACACCGGGGAGCTGTTTTTT.

This clone was seen a handful of times. The chain recombines TRBV5-1 with TRBJ1-1; unclear D gene. Trimming removed 0 bases from V and 4 bases from J, with 10 bases in between. The CDR3 extends over 14 amino acids. Germline V gene data show CDR1 as SGHRS and CDR2 as YFSETQ. CDR3 coding DNA: TGCGCCAGCAGCTTGGAACCGAGGAGCACTGAAGCTTTCTTT. This gives the protein CASSLEPRSTEAFF.

The chain is built from TRBV9 and TRBJ1-2; 7 bases align to TRBD1. Germline V gene lookup returns CDR1 SGDLS and CDR2 YYNGEE. J gave up 6 bases and V 6 bases, and 8 bases lay outside the gene matches. CDR3 length equals 13 residues. The CDR3 DNA reads as TGTGCCAGCAAGAGTTCAGGGGGTGATGGCTACACCTTC. Amino acid sequence: CASKSSGGDGYTF.

The chain couples TRBV2 to TRBJ1-4; D ambiguous. Per the germline V gene, CDR1 is SNHLY and CDR2 is FYNNEI. The CDR3 covers 12 residues. V lost 8 bases and J lost 8, with 12 bases in between. The CDR3: CASHQVDEKLFF. Written as DNA, the CDR3 is TGTGCCAGCCATCAAGTCGACGAAAAACTGTTTTTT.